This T cell receptor (beta chain) emerged from a study of identical twins. This CDR3 comprises 15 residues. The V end was cut by 6 bases, the J end by 5 bases, with 16 bases between. Germline lookup yields CDR1 ENHRY and CDR2 SYGVKD. TCRdb re-derived calls from the 5' RACE reads in MiXCR, one entry per CDR3 protein. The sample holds roughly 630,000 distinct CDR3 sequences, 7% to 7.5% seen once. This clonotype was recorded at least ten times. These data were also reused for a study on yellow fever vaccine responses in identical twins.

Sequenced material: PBMCs. V and J are TRBV10-3 and TRBJ2-2; D possibly uses TRBD1 or TRBD2 (5 bases each). The sequence was obtained from a woman aged 18-29 years in good health. CDR3 amino acids: CAIREGTTTTGELFF. CDR3 nucleotide sequence: TGTGCCATCAGGGAAGGGACCACGACGACCGGGGAGCTGTTTTTT.